This T cell receptor beta chain was obtained from a study of cytomegalovirus exposure and HLA in healthy donors. Study in general: Previous work identified roughly 110 million unique TCR beta sequences from around 180 million T cells. Notes on the study in general: Most observed TCR sequences were rare, whereas some public TCRs were detected in many donors. TCR association rates varied by HLA locus in a later analysis, with DRB1 highest and HLA-C lowest. Most CMV-associated TCR beta chains appeared HLA-restricted in a later analysis.

PCR involved 60 Vbeta and 13 Jbeta primers. Profiled with immunoSEQ multiplex PCR; TCRdb holds only in-frame clones, not every one. The table shows some 150,000 clones, with 75% to 80% occurring only once. Remarks on this clone: The antigen is undetermined.

This TCR came from a female donor in good health and CMV-seronegative. The sequenced material came from PBMCs.

In DNA form, the CDR3 reads TGTGCCAGCAGCCGCAGACGGGGTCTCGGAGCTTTCTTT. Translated, it gives CASSRRRGLGAFF. The chain has TRBV14 and TRBJ1-1; D is unresolved. V was clipped by 4 bases and J by 10 bases, with 16 bases between them. Germline loops: CDR1 SGHDN, CDR2 FVKESK. There are 13 residues in the CDR3.